This T cell receptor (beta chain) was recovered during a study of T cell repertoires in cytomegalovirus infection. TCRdb itself ran the reads through MiXCR, one entry per CDR3 protein. The sample consists of more than 85,000 distinct CDR3 sequences, 23% of them appearing once. This TCR derives from a human donor in good health (CMV status not recorded). Some clones in this sample may be carry-over from other donors' samples. Sequenced material: CD8+ T cells from PBMCs.

The CDR3 DNA reads as TGCAGTGCTAGTCTTAGCGGCGACAATGAGCAGTTCTTC. Amino acid sequence: CSASLSGDNEQFF. This rearrangement joins TRBV20-1 to TRBJ2-1; the D gene is possibly TRBD2 (6 bases). The germline V gene encodes CDR1 DFQATT and CDR2 SNEGSKA (reference sequence). Trimming took 3 bases from V and 5 from J, leaving 11 bases between them. The CDR3 has 13 residues.